Presented here are 2 T cell receptor beta chains from one specimen sequenced in a study of tumor-infiltrating lymphocytes in oesophageal squamous cell carcinoma. MiXCR, run by TCRdb on the PCR reads, gives a single entry per CDR3 protein. The sample has around 20,000 distinct CDR3 sequences; around 38% are singletons. What was sequenced was normal esophageal tissue next to the tumor. All receptors derive from a male donor with esophageal squamous cell carcinoma.

This clonotype was recorded only once. It is likely a read error, because the conserved phenylalanine at the end of the CDR3 is missing. Because the CDR3's place on the DNA is in doubt, the DNA is left out and the CDR3 is given as listed by TCRdb. The rearrangement uses TRBV12-3 or TRBV12-4 and TRBJ2-3; the table gives TRBD1 as D, unverified against the DNA. The CDR3 contains 17 residues when both ends are counted. The CDR3 spells CASSSSGGGGDEQFFGP.

Turning to this clonotype: Here the CDR3 omits its conserved ending phenylalanine or tryptophan, so a read error is the likely source. The DNA is omitted, as the CDR3 cannot be located on it reliably, and the CDR3 follows TCRdb's listing. The rearrangement joins TRBV27 to TRBJ2-3; TRBD1 reflects the table's D call only, with no check against the DNA. With termini counted, the CDR3 has 18 amino acids. CDR1 is MNHEY, CDR2 SMNVEV, per germline (reference sequence). CDR3 sequence: CASSPRQETAISPSILGT.